This TCR beta chain was obtained from a study of response to subunit inactivated influenza vaccine. TCRdb recomputed calls from the RT-PCR reads with MiXCR, one row per CDR3 protein. The sample holds 250,000 to 350,000 distinct CDR3 sequences, roughly 20% seen once. CDR1 and CDR2 from the germline V gene are DFQATT and SNEGSKA (reference sequence). CDR3 length equals 15 residues. J gave up 7 bases and V 0 bases, and 7 bases lay outside the gene matches. This clonotype occurred a few times. The sequencing here drew on PBMCs from blood, taken approximately 20 months after vaccination. This chain connects TRBV20-1 to TRBJ1-4; 8 bases line up with TRBD1. The receptor was derived from a man aged 50-75 years who received an inactivated influenza vaccine. CDR3 sequence reads: CSARDPQGASEKLFF. Written as DNA, the CDR3 is TGCAGTGCTAGAGATCCCCAGGGGGCATCTGAAAAACTGTTTTTT.